One TCR beta chain is described in this entry. The table lists this clone with a few counts. Its antigen has not been determined. Per-nucleotide qualities are absent, and no much larger clonotype sits a single base away. The time point label, as the study defines it: before neoadjuvant nivolumab. None of the patients had received prior systemic or radiation treatment, and all were newly diagnosed with stage II-IVA oral cavity squamous cell carcinoma. The cohort consisted of patients with HPV-negative, locally advanced oral cavity squamous cell carcinoma. No culture maintenance or expansion was done, as the peripheral blood mononuclear cells went straight to analysis. The samples were obtained from a longitudinal correlative study of a single-arm phase II trial testing neoadjuvant nivolumab in oral cavity squamous cell carcinoma. Subject-matched pre- and post-treatment PBMCs and tumors from three responders and three non-responders were subjected to genomic DNA-based TCRbeta sequencing. Peripheral blood mononuclear cells were collected once before nivolumab treatment and again after treatment, at the time of surgery. The Maxwell RSC DNA from Cells kit was used to extract genomic DNA from PBMCs.

For deep sequencing, each PBMC sample was run in six replicates, with libraries mostly built from about 500 ng of input genomic DNA. The immunoSEQ hsTCRbeta kit was used to prepare TCRbeta libraries according to the manufacturer's instructions. An Illumina NovaSeq 6000 S4 flow cell was used to sequence the final libraries, which had first been combined to 3 nM. On the authors' methods: Raw data preprocessing and quality control were performed with the immunoSEQ Analyzer. The analysis was restricted to productive rearrangements, with each unique CDR3 amino acid sequence defining a clonotype. Repertoire clonality was estimated as the Gini-Simpson index, computed with the R package tcR. Student's t test was used to compare Gini indices, while Pearson correlation assessed associations with tumor size change. The table was pulled from immuneACCESS by TCRdb, which kept in-frame rearrangements only. Such tables lose some clones; where checked, under half of the loss comes from unresolved V genes, and the rest has no known cause. Clonal size and the V and J genes are those of that table, whereas D and trimming came from the DNA. The sample includes around 17,000 clones, with around 62% observed a single time. About 2.6% of the sample belongs to the ten largest clones.

This entry belongs to a study of neoadjuvant anti-PD-1 for oral cavity cancer (dated by TCRdb to 2020 to 2023). For the wider study: Three to four biweekly doses of nivolumab at 3 mg/kg were mostly administered to patients before curative-intent surgical resection. Patients without progression received a fourth nivolumab dose around day 43 and underwent definitive surgical resection on days 50-56. Patients with complete response, partial response or stable disease by RECIST 1.1 were defined as responders, whereas patients with progression were defined as non-responders. There were about a dozen patients in the parent correlative cohort, and the response rate was over 25%.

What the authors observed across the whole study: After neoadjuvant nivolumab, non-responders showed significantly higher T cell clonality (Gini index) in PBMCs than responders did. Higher pretreatment blood TCRbeta clonality and lower post-treatment tumor TCRbeta clonality were correlated with higher pretreatment blood Treg/Th17 ratios. TCR analyses included only three patients per response group, and the authors called for larger cohorts for validation.

Based on the germline V gene, the CDR1 and CDR2 sequences are SNHLY and FYNNEI. V gives up 6 bases and J gives up 9 bases, and the segment between their germline ends measures 12 bases. The CDR3 sequence holds 12 residues, the cysteine and phenylalanine included. Only the CDR3 region is kept as DNA, spanning 36 bases read in frame from base 1. Sequencing used PBMCs, obtained before nivolumab (anti-PD-1) treatment. The rearranged chain carries TRBV2 and TRBJ2-1; a weak D assignment points to TRBD1 (5 bases agree). The sequence came from a person aged 35-79 years with oral cavity squamous cell carcinoma. The bases read TGTGCCAGCAGGGCTCAGGGTGGTGAGCAGTTCTTC. This sequence encodes CASRAQGGEQFF.